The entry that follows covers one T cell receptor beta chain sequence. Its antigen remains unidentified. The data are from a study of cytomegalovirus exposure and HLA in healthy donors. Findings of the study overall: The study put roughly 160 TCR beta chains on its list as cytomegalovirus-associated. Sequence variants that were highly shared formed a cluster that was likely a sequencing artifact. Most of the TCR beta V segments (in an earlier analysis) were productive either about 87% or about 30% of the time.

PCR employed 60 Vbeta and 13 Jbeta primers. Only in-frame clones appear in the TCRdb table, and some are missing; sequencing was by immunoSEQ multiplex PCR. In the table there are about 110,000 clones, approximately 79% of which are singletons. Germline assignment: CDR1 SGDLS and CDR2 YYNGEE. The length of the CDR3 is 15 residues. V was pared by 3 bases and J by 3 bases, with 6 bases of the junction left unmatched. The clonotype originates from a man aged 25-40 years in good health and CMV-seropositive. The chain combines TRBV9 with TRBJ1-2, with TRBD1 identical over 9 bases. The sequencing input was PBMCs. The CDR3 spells CASSARTGEHYGYTF. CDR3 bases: TGTGCCAGCAGCGCTCGGACAGGGGAGCACTATGGCTACACCTTC.